Listed here are 27 T cell receptor beta chains from one sample, sequenced in a study of radiotherapy plus CTLA-4 blockade in lung cancer. Libraries were prepared by immunoSEQ multiplex PCR; TCRdb keeps only in-frame clonotypes and omits some of them. The sample carries roughly 66,000 clones, around 86% recorded once. Sample: peripheral blood, taken from a patient treated with radiotherapy plus ipilimumab. The receptors originated from a human donor with non-small cell lung cancer who had a partial response to radiotherapy plus ipilimumab.

The rearrangement uses TRBV6-1 and TRBJ2-4; 7 nucleotides line up with TRBD2. Germline-derived CDR1 and CDR2 are MNHNS and SASEGT. V was clipped by 2 bases and J by 5 bases; unmatched bases: 9. This CDR3 region has 16 residues. The CDR3 protein is CASSERGEGPENIQYF. The CDR3 DNA is TGTGCCAGCAGTGAACGGGGGGAGGGCCCCGAAAACATTCAGTACTTC.

V gene TRBV7-3 combines with J gene TRBJ2-2; TRBD1 agrees at 9 bases. V gave up 1 base and J gave up 4 bases; unmatched junction bases: 7. This CDR3 has 17 amino acids. Germline CDR1 is SGHTA and CDR2 is FQGTGA. CDR3 protein: CASSLRVGTGSTGELFF. The CDR3, as DNA: TGTGCCAGCAGCTTAAGGGTAGGGACAGGGTCCACCGGGGAGCTGTTTTTT.

The sample holds a few counts of this clone. J is TRBJ2-7 and V is TRBV2; D uncertain. Germline V lookup: CDR1 SNHLY, CDR2 FYNNEI. The germline V and J ends were trimmed by 0 bases and 3 bases, with 6 bases remaining between them. The length of the CDR3 is 13 residues. CDR3 loop: CASSEADIYEQYF. CDR3 nucleotides: TGTGCCAGCAGTGAAGCCGACATCTACGAGCAGTACTTC.

V gene TRBV28 combines with J gene TRBJ2-2; tentative D call: TRBD2 (6 bases). Between the trimmed V and J ends, which lost 8 bases and 5 bases, there was a span of 18 bases. The CDR3 covers 15 residues. Germline-derived CDR1 and CDR2 are MDHEN and SYDVKM. The CDR3 sequence: CASCTPDAGTGELFF. Here the CDR3 DNA reads TGTGCCAGCTGCACACCGGACGCGGGAACCGGGGAGCTGTTTTTT.

Here the CDR3 DNA reads TGTGCCAGCAGAAAGGGACAGTATAGCAATCAGCCCCAGCATTTT. Translated: CASRKGQYSNQPQHF. V gene TRBV6-6 combines with J gene TRBJ1-5; 7 positions agree with TRBD1. CDR3 length: 15 amino acids. Germline assignment: CDR1 MNHNY and CDR2 SVGAGI (reference sequence). The trim removed 6 bases at V and 0 bases at J, leaving 5 bases unmatched.

The gene calls are TRBV11-1 and TRBJ2-3; TRBD2 matches 8 bases. The J segment lost 5 bases and the V segment lost 4 bases, leaving 11 bases of the junction unmatched. Germline V gene data show CDR1 as SGHAT and CDR2 as FQDESV (reference sequence). The CDR3 totals 16 residues. Here the CDR3 reads CASSSASGWPEDTQYF. DNA for the CDR3: TGTGCCAGCAGCTCGGCTAGCGGGTGGCCTGAAGATACGCAGTATTTT.

The genes are TRBV27 and TRBJ2-5; TRBD1 matches at 8 bases. The V gene's germline CDR1 is MNHEY and CDR2 SMNVEV (reference sequence). The ends lost 6 bases at V and 11 bases at J; junction bases unmatched: 14. The CDR3 contains 14 residues. The CDR3 coding sequence is TGTGCCAGCAGCAAGGACAGGGTTCCCGGGGAGCAGTACTTC. The encoded protein is CASSKDRVPGEQYF.

The J gene is TRBJ2-1, the V gene TRBV5-8; 7 bases fit TRBD1. The CDR3 totals 12 residues. CDR1 is SGHTS and CDR2 is YDEGEE in the germline V gene. The ends lost 4 bases at V and 7 bases at J; junction bases unmatched: 2. CDR3 protein: CASSRRGNEQFF. As DNA, the CDR3 is TGTGCCAGCAGCCGCAGGGGGAATGAGCAGTTCTTC. Together with reference TRBV5-8 and TRBJ2-1, the CDR3 gives the full variable domain: EAGVTQSPTHLIKTRGQQATLRCSPISGHTSVYWYQQALGLGLQFLLWYDEGEERNRGNFPPRFSGRQFPNYSSELNVNALELEDSALYLCASSRRGNEQFFGPGTRLTVL.

The chain combines TRBV4-1 with TRBJ2-7; TRBD2 matches at 7 bases. V shed 3 bases and J 1 base; nucleotides not matched to a gene: 6. CDR3 length: 15 residues. Germline CDR1 reads MGHRA; CDR2 reads YSYEKL. The CDR3 protein is CASSHQASGSYEQYF. CDR3 coding DNA: TGCGCCAGCAGCCATCAGGCTAGCGGATCCTACGAGCAGTACTTC.

The V call is TRBV28, the J call TRBJ1-2, with TRBD1 identical over 9 bases. CDR1 is MDHEN and CDR2 is SYDVKM in the germline V gene. The CDR3 is 15 amino acids. Losses at the gene ends were 6 bases for V and 4 bases for J; bases not matched to a gene: 9. DNA of the CDR3: TGTGCCAGCAGATCTACAGGGGGCGGCCTCTATGGCTACACCTTC. Residues: CASRSTGGGLYGYTF.

V usage is TRBV5-4 and J usage is TRBJ2-4; 16 nucleotides agree with TRBD2. Trimming cost V 4 bases and J 7 bases; bases outside gene matches: 5. The germline gives CDR1 SGHNT, CDR2 YYREEE (reference sequence). This CDR3 is built from 16 residues. The CDR3 loop reads CASSPGTSGRANIQYF. The CDR3 region has the DNA TGTGCCAGCAGCCCGGGGACTAGCGGGAGGGCCAACATTCAGTACTTC.

As regards this clone: The junction departs from the called germline gene at one end, perhaps through a read error. The rearrangement links TRBV5-1 to TRBJ2-5; tentatively, D is TRBD2 (6 bases). Per the germline V gene, CDR1 is SGHRS and CDR2 is YFSETQ. The length of the CDR3 is 15 residues. CDR3: CASTLGSGDGETQYF. CDR3 in DNA: TGCGCCAGCACCTTGGGCTCGGGAGACGGAGAGACCCAGTACTTC.

This clone showed up just once. J is TRBJ2-1 and V is TRBV5-4; D gene unclear. The germline V gene encodes CDR1 SGHNT and CDR2 YYREEE (reference sequence). This CDR3 has 15 amino acids. Trimming took 0 bases from V and 6 from J, leaving 13 bases between them. The CDR3 sequence is CASSLDRRVPNEQFF. DNA for the CDR3: TGTGCCAGCAGCTTGGATAGACGGGTCCCCAATGAGCAGTTCTTC.

The chain joins TRBV27 to TRBJ2-1; D possibly corresponds to TRBD2 (6 bases). This CDR3 is built from 16 residues. CDR1 MNHEY and CDR2 SMNVEV come from the germline V gene (reference sequence). V was shortened by 0 bases and J by 1 base, with 10 bases between the two germline ends. In DNA form, the CDR3 reads TGTGCCAGCAGTTTATCGCTTAGCGGATCCTACAATGAGCAGTTCTTC. It yields the protein CASSLSLSGSYNEQFF.

This clone was seen only once. The chain has TRBV7-9 and TRBJ2-7, with 11 positions matching TRBD2. V shed 5 bases and J 3 bases; nucleotides not matched to a gene: 12. This CDR3 spans 17 amino acids. Germline lookup yields CDR1 SEHNR and CDR2 FQNEAQ (reference sequence). CDR3 loop: CASSQPPRGTSGYEQYF. The CDR3 nucleotides read TGTGCCAGCAGCCAACCCCCACGGGGGACTAGCGGCTACGAGCAGTACTTC.

The chain links TRBV10-1 to TRBJ2-6; weak D call: TRBD2 (6 bases). In germline, CDR1 is WNHNN, CDR2 SYGVQD (reference sequence). The CDR3 has 17 amino acids. V was pared by 3 bases and J by 0 bases, with 12 bases between. In DNA, the CDR3 is TGCGCCAGCAGTGATGGCCCCGGGGGCTCTGGGGCCAACGTCCTGACTTTC. As protein: CASSDGPGGSGANVLTF.

The J gene is TRBJ2-5, the V gene TRBV30, with 11 bases fitting TRBD2. CDR1 GTSNPN and CDR2 SVGIG come from the germline V gene (reference sequence). The CDR3 sequence is 17 residues long. Trimming took 5 bases from V and 2 from J; bases not matched to a gene: 13. CDR3 sequence (DNA): TGTGCCTGGGCTGCTCCGGGACTAGCGGATCCTCAAGAGACCCAGTACTTC. This sequence encodes CAWAAPGLADPQETQYF.

CDR3 in DNA: TGCGCCAGCAGCTTGGCTCCGGGACAAAACTACGAGCAGTACTTC. Translation: CASSLAPGQNYEQYF. The V call is TRBV5-1, the J call TRBJ2-7, with D maybe TRBD1 (6 bases). The germline V gene encodes CDR1 SGHRS and CDR2 YFSETQ. Trimming removed 0 bases at V and 3 bases at J, with 13 bases between. This CDR3 contains 15 residues. Full variable domain (missing parts from reference TRBV5-1 and TRBJ2-7): KAGVTQTPRYLIKTRGQQVTLSCSPISGHRSVSWYQQTPGQGLQFLFEYFSETQRNKGNFPGRFSGRQFSNSRSEMNVSTLELGDSALYLCASSLAPGQNYEQYFGPGTRLTVT.

The J gene is TRBJ2-6, the V gene TRBV5-1; D is possibly TRBD1 (6 bases). The V and J ends lost 4 bases and 0 bases respectively, with 17 bases between them. CDR1 and CDR2 (germline): SGHRS, YFSETQ. The CDR3 has 18 residues. CDR3 sequence reads: CASSHGDTTSSGANVLTF. In nucleotides, the CDR3 is TGCGCCAGCAGCCATGGGGACACTACTAGCTCTGGGGCCAACGTCCTGACTTTC.

This rearrangement joins TRBV18 to TRBJ1-2; possibly TRBD1 for D (6 bases). The CDR3 spans 15 residues. Germline CDR1 and CDR2: KGHSH and LQKENI. Trimming stripped 6 bases from V and 0 bases from J, with 14 bases between. The CDR3 nucleotides are TGTGCCAGCTCGCAGGGACAACCGACTAACTATGGCTACACCTTC. Protein product: CASSQGQPTNYGYTF.

The chain carries TRBV6-7 and TRBJ2-1; TRBD2 matches at 8 bases. TRBV6-7 is assigned to the ORF class and has an uncertain function. Trimming took 9 bases from V and 0 from J; bases not matched to a gene: 7. The CDR3 covers 15 residues. The CDR3 is CARGPGRASYNEQFF. CDR3 in DNA: TGTGCCAGGGGGCCCGGGAGGGCCTCCTACAATGAGCAGTTCTTC.

V gene TRBV28 combines with J gene TRBJ2-3; D is undetermined. The CDR3 has 12 amino acids. The ends were cut back, 6 bases at V and 2 bases at J, with 6 bases in the middle. The V gene's germline CDR1 is MDHEN and CDR2 SYDVKM. The CDR3 protein is CASSPHTDTQYF. Written as DNA, the CDR3 is TGTGCCAGCAGCCCCCACACAGATACGCAGTATTTT.

This clone was seen a handful of times. CDR3 bases: TGTGCCAGCAGTTTCGCCGGGACAGCTTTTTCTAGCACAGATACGCAGTATTTT. It specifies CASSFAGTAFSSTDTQYF. V is TRBV28 and J is TRBJ2-3; 7 bases are a match to TRBD1. Germline V gives CDR1 MDHEN, CDR2 SYDVKM. V gave up 3 bases and J gave up 0 bases; unmatched junction bases: 12. CDR3 length: 18 amino acids. Variable domain in full (rest from reference TRBV28 and TRBJ2-3): DVKVTQSSRYLVKRTGEKVFLECVQDMDHENMFWYRQDPGLGLRLIYFSYDVKMKEKGDIPEGYSVSREKKERFSLILESASTNQTSMYLCASSFAGTAFSSTDTQYFGPGTRLTVL.

This rearrangement joins TRBV28 to TRBJ1-1, with a weak D call TRBD1 (6 bases). The CDR3 contains 14 residues. V was cut by 5 bases and J by 0 bases, with 10 bases left in between. The germline V gene encodes CDR1 MDHEN and CDR2 SYDVKM. The CDR3 DNA sequence: TGTGCCAGCAGTGGACAGCTAGTGAACACTGAAGCTTTCTTT. Translating it yields CASSGQLVNTEAFF.

V and J are TRBV1 and TRBJ2-3; the D call of TRBD2 is as the table states it, not checked on the DNA. TRBV1 is labeled a pseudogene. The CDR3 consists of 12 residues. The CDR3 spells CTSPGFTDTQYF. CDR3 nucleotides: TGCACCAGCCCCGGGTTCACAGATACGCAGTATTTT.

The chain combines TRBV23-1 with TRBJ1-5, with 8 bases lining up with TRBD1. TRBV23-1 is classed as an ORF, of uncertain function. CDR3 length equals 14 residues. Trimming cost V 6 bases and J 5 bases; bases outside gene matches: 6. CDR3 region: CASSDPGQDQPQHF. The CDR3 coding sequence is TGCGCCAGCAGCGACCCGGGACAGGATCAGCCCCAGCATTTT.

This clone was observed once. This chain joins TRBV7-9 and TRBJ2-7; tentative D call: TRBD1 (5 bases). The length of the CDR3 is 15 residues. V shed 5 bases and J shed 2 bases, with 16 bases lying between them. CDR1 is SEHNR and CDR2 is FQNEAQ in the germline V gene (reference sequence). This CDR3 reads CASSPNQGGAYEQYF. CDR3 nucleotides: TGTGCCAGCAGCCCCAATCAGGGTGGGGCCTACGAGCAGTACTTC.